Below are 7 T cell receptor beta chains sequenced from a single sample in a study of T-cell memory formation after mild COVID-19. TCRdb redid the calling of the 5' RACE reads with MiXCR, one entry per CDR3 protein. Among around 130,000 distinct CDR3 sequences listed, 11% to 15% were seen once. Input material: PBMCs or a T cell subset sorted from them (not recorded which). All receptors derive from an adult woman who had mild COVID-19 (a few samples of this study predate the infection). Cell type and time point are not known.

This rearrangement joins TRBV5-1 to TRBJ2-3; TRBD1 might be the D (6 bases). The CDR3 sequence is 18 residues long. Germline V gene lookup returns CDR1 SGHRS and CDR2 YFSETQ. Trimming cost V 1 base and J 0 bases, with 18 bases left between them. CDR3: CASSLSFDSGASTDTQYF. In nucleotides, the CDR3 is TGCGCCAGCAGCTTGTCTTTTGACTCAGGGGCGAGCACAGATACGCAGTATTTT.

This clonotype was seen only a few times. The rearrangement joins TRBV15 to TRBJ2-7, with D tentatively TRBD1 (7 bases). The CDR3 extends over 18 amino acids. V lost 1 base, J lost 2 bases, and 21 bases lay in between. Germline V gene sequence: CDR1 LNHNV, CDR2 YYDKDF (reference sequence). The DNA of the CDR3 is TGTGCCACCAGCAGAGGACAGGGAGGAGTCTCCTTGACCTACGAGCAGTACTTC. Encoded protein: CATSRGQGGVSLTYEQYF. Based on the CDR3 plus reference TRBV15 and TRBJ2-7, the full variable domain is DAMVIQNPRYQVTQFGKPVTLSCSQTLNHNVMYWYQQKSSQAPKLLFHYYDKDFNNEADTPDNFQSRRPNTSFCFLDIRSPGLGDTAMYLCATSRGQGGVSLTYEQYFGPGTRLTVT.

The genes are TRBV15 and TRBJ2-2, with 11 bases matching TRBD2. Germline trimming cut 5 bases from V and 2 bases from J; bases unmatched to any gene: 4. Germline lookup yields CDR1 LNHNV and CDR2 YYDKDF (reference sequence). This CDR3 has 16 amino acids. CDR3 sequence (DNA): TGTGCCACCAGCGGGACTAGCGGAGTTAACACCGGGGAGCTGTTTTTT. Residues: CATSGTSGVNTGELFF. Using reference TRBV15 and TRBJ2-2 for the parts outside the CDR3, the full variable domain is DAMVIQNPRYQVTQFGKPVTLSCSQTLNHNVMYWYQQKSSQAPKLLFHYYDKDFNNEADTPDNFQSRRPNTSFCFLDIRSPGLGDTAMYLCATSGTSGVNTGELFFGEGSRLTVL.

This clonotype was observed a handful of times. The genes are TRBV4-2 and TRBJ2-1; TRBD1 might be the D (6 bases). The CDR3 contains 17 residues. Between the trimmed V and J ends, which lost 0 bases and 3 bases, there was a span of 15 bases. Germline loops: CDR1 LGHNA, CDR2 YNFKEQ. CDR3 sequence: CASSQDRQGSFYNEQFF. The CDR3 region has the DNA TGTGCCAGCAGCCAAGATCGGCAGGGGAGTTTCTACAATGAGCAGTTCTTC.

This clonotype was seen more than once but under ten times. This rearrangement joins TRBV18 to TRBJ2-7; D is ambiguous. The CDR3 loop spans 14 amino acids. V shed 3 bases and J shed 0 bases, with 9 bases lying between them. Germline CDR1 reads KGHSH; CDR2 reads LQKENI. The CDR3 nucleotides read TGTGCCAGCTCACCGCCTCTTAGCTCCTACGAGCAGTACTTC. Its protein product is CASSPPLSSYEQYF.

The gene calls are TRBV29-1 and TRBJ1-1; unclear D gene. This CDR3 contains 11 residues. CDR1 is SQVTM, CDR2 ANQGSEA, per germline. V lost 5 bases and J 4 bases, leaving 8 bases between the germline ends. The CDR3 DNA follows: TGCAGCGTTAGGTGGTCCACTGAAGCTTTCTTT. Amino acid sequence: CSVRWSTEAFF.

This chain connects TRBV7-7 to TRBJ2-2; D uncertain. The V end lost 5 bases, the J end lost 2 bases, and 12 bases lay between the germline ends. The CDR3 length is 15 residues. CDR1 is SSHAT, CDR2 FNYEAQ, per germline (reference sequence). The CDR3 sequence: CASSPHMGNTGELFF. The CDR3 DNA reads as TGTGCCAGCAGCCCCCACATGGGCAACACCGGGGAGCTGTTTTTT.